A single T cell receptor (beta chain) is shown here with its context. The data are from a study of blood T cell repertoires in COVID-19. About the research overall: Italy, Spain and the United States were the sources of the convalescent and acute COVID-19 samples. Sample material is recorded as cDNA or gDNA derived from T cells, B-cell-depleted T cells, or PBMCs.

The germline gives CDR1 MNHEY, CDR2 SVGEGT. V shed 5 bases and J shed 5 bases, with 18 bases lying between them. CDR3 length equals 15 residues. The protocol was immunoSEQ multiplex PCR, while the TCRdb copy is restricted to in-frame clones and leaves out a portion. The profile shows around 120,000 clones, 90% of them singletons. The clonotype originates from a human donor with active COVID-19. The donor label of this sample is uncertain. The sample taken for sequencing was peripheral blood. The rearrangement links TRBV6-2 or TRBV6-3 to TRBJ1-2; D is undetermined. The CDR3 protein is CASSKLERRGYGYTF. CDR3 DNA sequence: TGTGCCAGCAGTAAACTCGAAAGGCGCGGGTATGGCTACACCTTC.